Listed below are T cell receptor beta chains from one sample, sequenced in a study of T cell responses to AZD1222 COVID-19 vaccine. The method was immunoSEQ multiplex PCR; TCRdb's version includes in-frame clones alone and lacks a portion of them. Of over 100,000 clones in the sample, 88% were seen once. The sequenced sample was peripheral blood, obtained on day 0 of MenACWY control vaccination. The receptors come from an adult in good health. Each CDR3 is given with its conserved first and last residue. D genes are given only for firm matches. The size entry is marked missing in some rows and otherwise reads once, few, many or a size class.

j_call,clone_size,v_call,d_call,cdr3_aa,cdr3_nt
TRBJ2-3,.,TRBV5-1,.,CASRLSTDTQYF,TGCGCCAGCAGGTTAAGCACAGATACGCAGTATTTT
TRBJ2-2,.,TRBV27,.,CASNSRGPNTGELFF,TGTGCCAGCAATAGCAGGGGCCCCAACACCGGGGAGCTGTTTTTT
TRBJ1-2,.,TRBV6-8,.,CARSLQGYTF,TGTGCCAGAAGCCTTCAGGGCTACACCTTC
TRBJ1-1,.,TRBV21-1,.,CASSNSRQEAFF,TGTGCCAGCAGCAACAGCAGACAGGAGGCTTTCTTT
TRBJ2-2,.,TRBV7-3,.,CASSLGMNTGELFF,TGTGCCAGCAGCTTAGGAATGAACACCGGGGAGCTGTTTTTT
TRBJ2-2,.,TRBV2,.,CASSGQAVVTGELFF,TGTGCCAGCAGTGGGCAGGCCGTAGTCACCGGGGAGCTGTTTTTT
TRBJ2-1,.,TRBV5-5,.,CASSLAAGTYNEQFF,TGTGCCAGCAGCTTGGCGGCAGGCACCTACAATGAGCAGTTCTTC
TRBJ2-2,.,TRBV28,TRBD1,CATDRADTGELFF,TGTGCCACGGACAGGGCGGACACCGGGGAGCTGTTTTTT
TRBJ2-1,.,TRBV7-2,TRBD2,CASSLPSGRVGQFF,TGTGCCAGCAGCCTACCTAGCGGGAGGGTCGGGCAGTTCTTC
TRBJ1-1,.,TRBV6-1,TRBD1,CASSEPRNRGNTEAFF,TGTGCCAGCAGTGAACCCCGGAACAGGGGGAACACTGAAGCTTTCTTT
TRBJ2-3,.,TRBV3-1/TRBV3-2,.,CASSQDRGGDTQYF,TGTGCCAGCAGCCAAGACAGGGGGGGGGATACGCAGTATTTT
TRBJ2-2,.,TRBV6-1,.,CASRELLGGNTGELFF,TGTGCCAGCAGGGAACTACTAGGAGGGAACACCGGGGAGCTGTTTTTT
TRBJ2-1,.,TRBV6-5,TRBD2,CASGTGTSGGSEQFF,TGTGCCAGCGGCACCGGGACTAGCGGGGGTAGTGAGCAGTTCTTC
TRBJ2-7,.,TRBV13,.,CASSLGMANYEQYF,TGTGCCAGCAGCTTAGGCATGGCGAACTACGAGCAGTACTTC
TRBJ1-1,.,TRBV24-1,TRBD1,CATSEGQGFTEAFF,TGTGCCACCAGTGAGGGACAGGGCTTCACTGAAGCTTTCTTT
TRBJ2-2,.,TRBV24-1,.,CATSMTGSTGELFF,TGTGCCACCAGTATGACGGGGTCTACCGGGGAGCTGTTTTTT
TRBJ1-2,.,TRBV7-2,.,CASSLDQGPSGYTF,TGTGCCAGCAGCTTAGACCAGGGCCCTTCTGGCTACACCTTC
TRBJ1-5,.,TRBV28,TRBD1,CASSGTGYSNQPQHF,TGTGCCAGCAGTGGGACAGGGTATAGCAATCAGCCCCAGCATTTT
TRBJ1-1,.,TRBV5-1,.,CASRPLTGTEAFF,TGCGCCAGCAGACCCCTAACGGGCACTGAAGCTTTCTTT
TRBJ2-7,.,TRBV4-3,TRBD2,CASSQVVGTSSAHSYEQYF,TGCGCCAGCAGCCAAGTTGTGGGGACTAGCTCGGCCCACTCATACGAGCAGTACTTC
TRBJ1-4,once,TRBV14,TRBD1,CASSPRTGAEKLFF,TGTGCCAGCAGCCCTCGGACAGGGGCCGAAAAACTGTTTTTT
TRBJ1-6,.,TRBV2,TRBD1,CASRPGTGRMSPLHF,TGTGCCAGCAGACCCGGGACAGGGCGTATGTCACCCCTCCACTTT
TRBJ1-1,.,TRBV19,.,CASSAQWTEAFF,TGTGCCAGTAGTGCCCAGTGGACTGAAGCTTTCTTT
TRBJ2-7,.,TRBV5-8,TRBD1,CASSGGQGISGGYEQYF,TGTGCCAGCAGCGGGGGACAGGGGATCAGTGGCGGCTACGAGCAGTACTTC
TRBJ2-2,once,TRBV18,.,CASSPLPVGQANTGELFF,TGTGCCAGCTCACCTTTACCAGTAGGGCAGGCAAACACCGGGGAGCTGTTTTTT
TRBJ1-2,.,TRBV5-1,.,CASSFRANYGYTF,TGCGCCAGCAGCTTCCGAGCTAACTATGGCTACACCTTC
TRBJ1-1,.,TRBV28,TRBD1,CASSLGQGYFF,TGTGCCAGCAGCCTAGGACAGGGCTATTTCTTT
TRBJ2-1,.,TRBV15,TRBD2,CATSRETSGSPYNEQFF,TGTGCCACCAGCAGAGAGACTAGCGGGAGTCCCTACAATGAGCAGTTCTTC
TRBJ1-2,.,TRBV5-3,.,CARSLTTNRVSGSYTF,TGTGCCAGAAGCTTGACTACCAACAGGGTATCCGGGTCCTACACCTTC